This T cell receptor beta chain was recovered during a study of blood T cell repertoires in COVID-19 (dated by TCRdb to between 2020 and 2021). About the full investigation: Collaborator samples came from the United States, Italy and Spain and covered acute and convalescent phases of COVID-19. Subjects who had been exposed to COVID-19, were actively infected with it, or had recovered from it provided the deeply sampled blood TCRbeta repertoires that made up the dataset. The repertoires were released in a freely available public database meant as a resource for research on the immune response to SARS-CoV-2. The sample metadata nearly always contained a de-identified subject ID, COVID-19 status, age in years and sex. HLA class I and class II types, where available, came from metadata supplied by the sample provider rather than from assay-based typing. Samples were obtained from the ongoing ImmuneRACE study (first 160 participants) and from over a thousand subjects provided by 6 global collaborators. The prospective study material was composed of cDNA or gDNA derived from T cells, B-cell-depleted T cells, or PBMCs.

In its sample, this clone was seen once. Its antigen is currently not known. Per-nucleotide qualities are absent, and no much larger clonotype sits a single base away. V lost 6 bases and J lost 0 bases, and the count of bases not matched to a germline gene is 7. The CDR3 holds 15 amino acids from the cysteine to the phenylalanine. Only the CDR3 DNA stays, 45 bases, in frame from base 1. The germline V gene provides CDR1 MNHEY and CDR2 SVGAGI. Whole blood was collected in K2EDTA tubes by collaborating institutions according to the institutions' own protocols. For TCRbeta analysis, collaborators shipped samples as frozen whole blood, isolated PBMCs, or DNA extracted from either of those sample types. Study-level results and caveats: How much clinical and demographic metadata was included differed by source and by participant, and the metadata was provided uncurated.

The immunoSEQ Assay, a bias-controlled multiplex PCR, was used to amplify TCRbeta CDR3 regions from genomic DNA. Regarding the original processing steps: The number of nucleated cells in each sample was estimated from the amplification of reference gene primers within the assay. To quantify the absolute abundance of each unique TCRbeta CDR3 rearrangement, sequence reads were collapsed and filtered. For each sample, productive Simpson clonality was calculated as the square root of Simpson's diversity index over productive rearrangements. Drawn from immuneACCESS, this table holds only the in-frame rearrangements with V and J called that TCRdb kept. Clones are partly lost; checked studies trace under half to an unresolved V gene and leave the rest unexplained. V, J and clone size are those of that table, while D and trimming were read from the DNA. This sample is represented by tens of thousands of clones; 65% to 90% of them were singletons. Of the sample, roughly 3.2% falls within the top ten clones.

Source material: peripheral blood. Recombination connected TRBV6-5 to TRBJ2-7; 8 bases in between match TRBD2. The source is a man over 45 with active COVID-19. DNA sequence: TGTGCCAGCAGGTCGGGCGGGGGGACCTCCTACGAGCAGTACTTC. Translated, this is CASRSGGGTSYEQYF.